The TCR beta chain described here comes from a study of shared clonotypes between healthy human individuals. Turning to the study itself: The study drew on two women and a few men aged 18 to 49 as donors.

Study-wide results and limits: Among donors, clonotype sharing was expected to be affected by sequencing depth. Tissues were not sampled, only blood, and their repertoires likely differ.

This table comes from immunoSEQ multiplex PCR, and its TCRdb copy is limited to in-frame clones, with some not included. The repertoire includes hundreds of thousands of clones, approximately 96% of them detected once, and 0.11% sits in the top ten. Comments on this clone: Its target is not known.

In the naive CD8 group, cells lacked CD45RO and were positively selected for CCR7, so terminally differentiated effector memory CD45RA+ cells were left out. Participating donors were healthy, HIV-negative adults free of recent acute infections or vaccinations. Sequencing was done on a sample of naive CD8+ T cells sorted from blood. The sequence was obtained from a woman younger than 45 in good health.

The CDR3 region has the DNA TGTGCCAGTAGTACTCCCGGGACTAGCGGAATCGATGAGCAGTTCTTC. Protein product: CASSTPGTSGIDEQFF. The chain combines TRBV19 with TRBJ2-1; 11 positions match TRBD2. Germline V gene lookup returns CDR1 LNHDA and CDR2 SQIVND (reference sequence). The V gene end was trimmed by 4 bases and the J gene end by 8 bases; junction bases not matched to a gene: 10. The CDR3 has 16 amino acids.